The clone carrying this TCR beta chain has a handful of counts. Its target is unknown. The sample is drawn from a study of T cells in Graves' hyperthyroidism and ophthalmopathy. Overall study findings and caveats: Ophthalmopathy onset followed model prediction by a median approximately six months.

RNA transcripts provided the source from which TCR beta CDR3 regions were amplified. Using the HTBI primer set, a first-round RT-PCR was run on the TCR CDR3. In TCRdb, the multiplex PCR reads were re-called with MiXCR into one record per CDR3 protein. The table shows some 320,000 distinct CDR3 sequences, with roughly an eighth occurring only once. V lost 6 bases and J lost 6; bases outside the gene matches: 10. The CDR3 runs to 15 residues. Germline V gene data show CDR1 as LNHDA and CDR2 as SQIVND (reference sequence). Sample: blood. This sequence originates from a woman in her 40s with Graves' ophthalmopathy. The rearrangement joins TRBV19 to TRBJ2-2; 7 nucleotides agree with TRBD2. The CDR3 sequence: CASSAHQGGSGELFF. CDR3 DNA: TGTGCCAGTAGCGCACATCAGGGAGGGTCCGGGGAGCTGTTTTTT.